This TCR beta chain stems from a study of blood T cell repertoires in COVID-19. CDR1 LGHNA and CDR2 YSLEER come from the germline V gene. CDR3 size: 16 residues. With 1 base clipped from V and 8 bases from J, the junction kept 8 bases outside the gene matches. Sequencing was performed with immunoSEQ multiplex PCR; in TCRdb, only in-frame clones are kept and a portion is missing. The repertoire holds around 200,000 clones, just under 90% seen once, with roughly 0.85% in the top ten. This receptor was identified in a woman aged 18 to 35 who had recovered from COVID-19. Sequenced sample: peripheral blood. The gene calls are TRBV4-3 and TRBJ2-1; 10 nucleotides match TRBD2. For the CDR3, the DNA is TGCGCCAGCAGCCAAGCAAGCGGGAGGGCCACCGATGAGCAGTTCTTC. Translating gives CASSQASGRATDEQFF.